The clone carrying this T cell receptor (beta chain) occurred many times. This specimen belongs to a study of T cells in Graves' hyperthyroidism and ophthalmopathy. Germline V gene sequence: CDR1 LNHDA, CDR2 SQIVND (reference sequence). Losses at the gene ends were 2 bases for V and 5 bases for J; bases not matched to a gene: 14. The CDR3 has 17 residues. Amplification targeted TCR beta CDR3 regions from RNA transcripts. Primed by the HTBI set, a first-round RT-PCR was run on the TCR CDR3. One entry per CDR3 protein, called by TCRdb with MiXCR from the multiplex PCR reads. The sample has approximately 610,000 distinct CDR3 sequences; 14% to 15% are singletons.

This receptor was obtained from a woman in her forties with Graves' ophthalmopathy. Source material: blood. The rearrangement joins TRBV19 to TRBJ2-7; TRBD2 matches at 8 bases. CDR3 in DNA: TGTGCCAGTAGTATAACTCTGAGTAGCGGGATAGTCAACGAGCAGTACTTC. Protein product: CASSITLSSGIVNEQYF.